The clone carrying this TCR beta chain was counted once. The data stem from a study of blood T cell repertoires in COVID-19. Study-wide background: Sources were T cells, B-cell-depleted T cells, or PBMCs; the material itself was cDNA or gDNA.

How the authors handled the data: Reference gene primers were amplified, and this amplification served to estimate nucleated cell counts. Sequencing was performed with immunoSEQ multiplex PCR; in TCRdb, only in-frame clones are kept and a portion is missing. That table is the source of V, J and clone size, and D and trimming were worked out from the DNA. The sample shows about 89,000 clones, 72% of them seen only once. The germline gives CDR1 LNHNV, CDR2 YYDKDF (reference sequence). This CDR3 has 17 amino acids. After removal of 3 bases from V and 0 bases from J, the junction contained 8 bases not matched to a gene.

The sample taken for sequencing was peripheral blood. The chain links TRBV15 to TRBJ2-1; 7 bases align to TRBD2. This sequence originates from an elderly woman with acute or convalescent COVID-19. The CDR3 bases are TGTGCCACCAGCAGGGTCGGAGCGGGGAGCTCCTACAATGAGCAGTTCTTC. Residues: CATSRVGAGSSYNEQFF.